What follows describes a single TCR beta chain. Its cognate antigen is unknown. This record belongs to a study of T-cell memory formation after mild COVID-19. Overall study: Among the donors, TCR clusters were largely specific to each donor. Study-level findings and limits: Clones that shrank (day 15 to 85) were balanced CD4/CD8, whereas later expanders leaned CD4+. The study found contracting CD4+ clones mainly in CM and EM and contracting CD8+ clones in EMRA.

From 5'RACE with constant-segment primers came TCR alpha and TCR beta cDNA libraries that carried sample barcodes and UMIs. TCRdb re-called the 5' RACE reads with MiXCR, one entry per CDR3 protein. Here the sample spans 110,000 to 150,000 distinct CDR3 sequences, 13% to 15% being singletons. This TCR was recovered from an adult woman who had mild COVID-19 (a few samples of this study predate the infection). Cell type and time point are not known. The specimen was PBMCs or a T cell subset sorted from them (not recorded which).

The CDR3 here is CASSFLLAGSTDTQYF. The CDR3 region has the DNA TGTGCCAGCAGCTTCCTTCTAGCGGGAAGCACAGATACGCAGTATTTT. V usage is TRBV7-8 and J usage is TRBJ2-3, with 9 positions matching TRBD2. The germline V gene has CDR1 SGHVS and CDR2 FQNEAQ. CDR3 size: 16 residues. V was clipped by 3 bases and J by 0 bases; unmatched bases: 4.